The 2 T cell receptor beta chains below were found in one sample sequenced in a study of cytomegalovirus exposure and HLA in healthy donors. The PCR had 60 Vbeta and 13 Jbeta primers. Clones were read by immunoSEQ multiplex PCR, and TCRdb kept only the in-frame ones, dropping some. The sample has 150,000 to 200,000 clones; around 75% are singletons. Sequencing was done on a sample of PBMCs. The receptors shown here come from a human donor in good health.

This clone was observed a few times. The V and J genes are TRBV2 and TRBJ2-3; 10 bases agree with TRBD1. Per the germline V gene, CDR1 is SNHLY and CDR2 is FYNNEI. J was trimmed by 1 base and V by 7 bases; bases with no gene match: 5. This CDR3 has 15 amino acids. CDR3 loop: CASTGQGSGTDTQYF. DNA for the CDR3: TGTGCCAGCACGGGACAGGGGTCGGGCACAGATACGCAGTATTTT. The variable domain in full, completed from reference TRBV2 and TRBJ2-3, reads EPEVTQTPSHQVTQMGQEVILRCVPISNHLYFYWYRQILGQKVEFLVSFYNNEISEKSEIFDDQFSVERPDGSNFTLKIRSTKLEDSAMYFCASTGQGSGTDTQYFGPGTRLTVL.

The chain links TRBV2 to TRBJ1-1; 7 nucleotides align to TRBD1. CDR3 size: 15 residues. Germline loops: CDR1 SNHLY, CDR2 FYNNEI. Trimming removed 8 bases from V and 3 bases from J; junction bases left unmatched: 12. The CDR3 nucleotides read TGTGCCAGCTCTCACACAAGAACAGGGGACACTGAAGCTTTCTTT. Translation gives CASSHTRTGDTEAFF.